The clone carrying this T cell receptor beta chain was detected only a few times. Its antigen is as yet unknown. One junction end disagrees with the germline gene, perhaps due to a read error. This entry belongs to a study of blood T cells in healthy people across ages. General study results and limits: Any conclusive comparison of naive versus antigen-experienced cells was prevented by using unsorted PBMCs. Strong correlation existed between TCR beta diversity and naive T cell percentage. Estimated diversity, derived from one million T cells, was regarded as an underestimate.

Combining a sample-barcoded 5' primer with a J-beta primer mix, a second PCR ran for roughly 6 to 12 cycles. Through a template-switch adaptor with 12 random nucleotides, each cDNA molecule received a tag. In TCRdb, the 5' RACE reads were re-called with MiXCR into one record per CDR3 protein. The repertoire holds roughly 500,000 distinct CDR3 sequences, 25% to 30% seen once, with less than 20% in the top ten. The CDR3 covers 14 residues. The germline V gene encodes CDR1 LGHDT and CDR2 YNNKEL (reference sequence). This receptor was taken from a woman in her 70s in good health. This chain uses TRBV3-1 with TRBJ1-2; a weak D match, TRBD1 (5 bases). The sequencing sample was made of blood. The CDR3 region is CASSPWGEEYGCTF. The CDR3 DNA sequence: TGTGCCAGCAGCCCCTGGGGGGAGGAGTATGGCTGCACCTTC.